The 20 T cell receptor beta chains listed next were all sequenced from one sample in a study of blood T cell repertoires in COVID-19 (dated by TCRdb to 2020 to 2021). Libraries came from the immunoSEQ multiplex PCR assay. TCRdb mirrors the immuneACCESS table, restricted to in-frame sequences. Some clones are absent from its copies; in checked studies, under half trace to an unresolved V gene, and the reason for the others is unknown. The sample yields 45,000 to 55,000 clones; 65% to 85% were counted once. The ten largest clones add up to around 10% of the sample. The sample taken for sequencing was peripheral blood. These receptors all stem from an elderly man with COVID-19, enrolled during active disease.

The chain couples TRBV9 to TRBJ2-3; D gene ambiguous. CDR3 length: 12 residues. The V and J ends lost 1 base and 5 bases respectively, with 5 bases between them. Germline V gene lookup returns CDR1 SGDLS and CDR2 YYNGEE. The chain's CDR3 is CASSVSVDTQYF. The CDR3 DNA reads as TGTGCCAGCAGCGTATCGGTAGATACGCAGTATTTT. Filled out from reference TRBV9 and TRBJ2-3, the complete variable domain reads DSGVTQTPKHLITATGQRVTLRCSPRSGDLSVYWYQQSLDQGLQFLIQYYNGEERAKGNILERFSAQQFPDLHSELNLSSLELGDSALYFCASSVSVDTQYFGPGTRLTVL.

This clone was seen just once. This chain uses TRBV7-9 with TRBJ1-1; 7 bases align to TRBD1. In germline, CDR1 is SEHNR, CDR2 FQNEAQ (reference sequence). There are 12 residues in the CDR3. V shed 1 base, J shed 11 bases, and the junction held 4 bases outside the gene matches. The CDR3 protein is CASSLGDRDAFF. CDR3 sequence (DNA): TGTGCCAGCAGCTTAGGCGACAGGGACGCTTTCTTT. Looking up the rest from reference TRBV7-9 and TRBJ1-1 gives the full variable domain: DTGVSQNPRHKITKRGQNVTFRCDPISEHNRLYWYRQTLGQGPEFLTYFQNEAQLEKSRLLSDRFSAERPKGSFSTLEIQRTEQGDSAMYLCASSLGDRDAFFGQGTRLTVV.

Only a few counts were recorded for this clone. The chain combines TRBV10-1 with TRBJ1-3; D might be TRBD1 (6 bases). This CDR3 is built from 14 residues. Trimming removed 3 bases at V and 5 bases at J, with 11 bases between. Germline loops: CDR1 WNHNN, CDR2 SYGVQD (reference sequence). The CDR3 loop is CASSEQGRRNTIYF. The CDR3, as DNA: TGCGCCAGCAGTGAACAGGGCCGGCGAAACACCATATATTTT.

The V call is TRBV7-2, the J call TRBJ2-5; possible D gene TRBD2, 6 bases. Trimming left V 1 base short and J 7 bases short, with 19 bases between. Germline assignment: CDR1 SGHTA and CDR2 FQGNSA. The CDR3 has 16 residues. CDR3 DNA sequence: TGTGCCAGCAGCTTAGGAGGGAGCGGGCAGAAGGGGACCCAGTACTTC. It is translated as CASSLGGSGQKGTQYF.

The chain has TRBV6-4 and TRBJ1-1, with 7 bases that match TRBD1. The CDR3 is 14 residues long. V was pared by 4 bases and J by 1 base, with 3 bases of the junction left unmatched. Germline V gene lookup returns CDR1 MRHNA and CDR2 SNTAGT. The CDR3 nucleotides are TGTGCCAGCAGTGCCGGGACAGCGAACACTGAAGCTTTCTTT. Translation: CASSAGTANTEAFF.

The chain joins TRBV5-1 to TRBJ1-2, with TRBD1 matching 7 bases. The CDR3 has 14 amino acids. V shed 3 bases, J shed 5 bases, and the junction held 7 bases outside the gene matches. The germline gives CDR1 SGHRS, CDR2 YFSETQ. The CDR3 is CASSSGTDIYGYTF. The DNA of the CDR3 is TGCGCCAGCAGCTCCGGGACAGATATTTATGGCTACACCTTC.

J is TRBJ1-2 and V is TRBV4-3; D perhaps matches TRBD1 (5 bases). V lost 0 bases and J 4 bases, leaving 18 bases between the germline ends. From germline, CDR1 is LGHNA and CDR2 YSLEER. The CDR3 is 17 amino acids. The CDR3 sequence is CASSQDLIGGSLYGYTF. The CDR3 DNA is TGCGCCAGCAGCCAAGATCTAATCGGGGGTTCCCTCTATGGCTACACCTTC.

CDR3 region: CATSETGQGWQPQHF. As DNA, the CDR3 is TGTGCCACCAGTGAAACGGGACAGGGTTGGCAGCCCCAGCATTTT. This chain uses TRBV24-1 with TRBJ1-5; 9 bases align to TRBD1. This CDR3 is 15 amino acids long. Germline V gene lookup returns CDR1 KGHDR and CDR2 SFDVKD. V shed 4 bases, J shed 7 bases, and the junction held 7 bases outside the gene matches.

The chain combines TRBV11-3 with TRBJ2-7, with D possibly TRBD2 on 5 matching bases. This CDR3 has 15 amino acids. V was trimmed by 4 bases and J by 3 bases, leaving 16 bases between them. CDR1 and CDR2 (germline): SGHNT, YENEEA. As DNA, the CDR3 is TGTGCCAGCAGCTCCGGAGGTGTTGGGGTCTACGAGCAGTACTTC. Translation: CASSSGGVGVYEQYF. Full variable domain (missing parts from reference TRBV11-3 and TRBJ2-7): EAGVVQSPRYKIIEKKQPVAFWCNPISGHNTLYWYLQNLGQGPELLIRYENEEAVDDSQLPKDRFSAERLKGVDSTLKIQPAELGDSAVYLCASSSGGVGVYEQYFGPGTRLTVT.

V usage is TRBV5-6 and J usage is TRBJ1-1; the match to TRBD1 covers 7 bases. Germline CDR1 SGHDT, CDR2 YYEEEE. CDR3 size: 14 residues. V gave up 4 bases and J gave up 7 bases; unmatched junction bases: 10. CDR3 protein: CASSPGTVMLEAFF. CDR3 DNA: TGTGCCAGCAGCCCCGGGACAGTGATGCTTGAAGCTTTCTTT.

This sequence joins TRBV12-3 or TRBV12-4 and TRBJ1-1, with a possible D match to TRBD1 (5 bases). Trimming took off 7 bases at V and 11 bases at J, with 14 bases between the two ends. There are 11 residues in the CDR3. The CDR3 DNA sequence: TGTGCCAGCATGATGGGGGGATCGGCTTTCTTT. It is translated as CASMMGGSAFF.

The chain uses TRBV7-2 and TRBJ2-6; TRBD2 matches 8 bases. The CDR3 loop spans 16 amino acids. The V segment lost 5 bases and the J segment 2 bases; nucleotides outside the gene matches: 5. Germline CDR1 and CDR2: SGHTA and FQGNSA. CDR3 in DNA: TGTGCCAGCAGCCCGGGCGGGGGGCCTGGGGCCAACGTCCTGACTTTC. As protein: CASSPGGGPGANVLTF.

The V call is TRBV4-2, the J call TRBJ1-2; D is undetermined. V was pared by 1 base and J by 4 bases, with 10 bases between. The CDR3 extends over 14 amino acids. Germline lookup yields CDR1 LGHNA and CDR2 YNFKEQ. CDR3 DNA: TGTGCCAGCAGCCAAGTCCCCCCAGGCTATGGCTACACCTTC. It specifies CASSQVPPGYGYTF.

V and J are TRBV4-3 and TRBJ2-1; 11 bases align to TRBD2. Germline V gene sequence: CDR1 LGHNA, CDR2 YSLEER. Trimming at V came to 4 bases and at J to 7 bases, leaving 6 bases not matched to a gene. The CDR3 is made up of 15 amino acids. The DNA of the CDR3 is TGCGCCAGCAGCCTCCGACTAGCGGGAAGTAATGAGCAGTTCTTC. This encodes CASSLRLAGSNEQFF.

V and J are TRBV7-3 and TRBJ1-2; D unresolved. CDR1 SGHTA and CDR2 FQGTGA come from the germline V gene. V was pared by 2 bases and J by 3 bases, with 7 bases between. This CDR3 is 13 amino acids long. The CDR3 is CASSLGRDYGYTF. In DNA, the CDR3 is TGTGCCAGCAGCTTAGGGAGGGACTATGGCTACACCTTC.

The chain uses TRBV3-1 (or the pseudogene TRBV3-2) and TRBJ1-1; D gene uncertain. CDR1 is LGHDT, CDR2 YNNKEL, per germline (reference sequence). CDR3 length: 13 residues. The V and J ends lost 8 bases and 4 bases respectively, with 14 bases between them. CDR3: CASSAVEGTEAFF. The CDR3 nucleotides are TGTGCCAGCTCTGCGGTTGAGGGCACTGAAGCTTTCTTT.

In this sample, this clone turned up a few times. The chain carries TRBV12-3 or TRBV12-4 and TRBJ1-5; D gene unclear. V lost 2 bases, J lost 7 bases, and 6 bases lay in between. CDR3 length: 12 residues. CDR3 sequence reads: CASSLILQPQHF. Written as DNA, the CDR3 is TGTGCCAGCAGTTTAATCCTACAGCCCCAGCATTTT.

This sequence joins TRBV6-5 and TRBJ2-1; no firm D call. V dropped 8 bases and J dropped 5 bases, with 19 bases sitting between them. CDR1 and CDR2 from the germline V gene are MNHEY and SVGAGI. This CDR3 spans 15 amino acids. The CDR3 DNA reads TGTGCCAGCTCTGACTGGCCTGACTCTCACAATGAGCAGTTCTTC. Amino acid sequence: CASSDWPDSHNEQFF.

This chain connects TRBV19 to TRBJ2-1; perhaps TRBD1 as D (6 bases). V lost 5 bases and J 3 bases, leaving 11 bases between the germline ends. The CDR3 length is 14 residues. CDR1 is LNHDA and CDR2 is SQIVND in the germline V gene (reference sequence). CDR3 coding DNA: TGTGCCAGTAGTGACTCAGGGGTCTACAATGAGCAGTTCTTC. It translates to CASSDSGVYNEQFF.

The chain uses TRBV5-1 and TRBJ2-5; TRBD2 matches 8 bases. Germline V CDR1 and CDR2: SGHRS, YFSETQ. With 4 bases clipped from V and 2 bases from J, the junction kept 10 bases outside the gene matches. The CDR3 contains 16 residues. CDR3 nucleotides: TGCGCCAGCAGCCGGAGGGCGGGAGGCAAACAAGAGACCCAGTACTTC. Encoded protein: CASSRRAGGKQETQYF.